This is a list of T cell receptor beta chains from one sample in a study of OX40 agonist ivuxolimab in advanced cancers. The protocol was immunoSEQ multiplex PCR, while the TCRdb copy is restricted to in-frame clones and leaves out a portion. In the table there are about 25,000 clones, around four fifths of which are singletons. The specimen comprised CD4+ or CD8+ T cells sorted from blood, sampled in a trial of the OX40 agonist ivuxolimab. The source is an adult with an advanced solid tumor such as melanoma, head and neck, liver or kidney cancer. CDR3s include the opening cysteine and the closing phenylalanine or tryptophan. A D gene is named only where the DNA matches it firmly. Expanded clones are given a class, and other clones once, few, many or no size at all.

D gene	V gene	J gene	clone size	CDR3 protein	CDR3 DNA
NA	TRBV6-5	TRBJ1-5	NA	CASSWGPGQPQHF	TGTGCCAGCAGTTGGGGGCCAGGGCAGCCCCAGCATTTT
NA	TRBV23-1	TRBJ1-1	once	CASNPRTDVIVIAEAFF	TGCGCCAGCAACCCACGGACCGATGTCATTGTGATAGCTGAAGCTTTCTTT
NA	TRBV6-5	TRBJ2-3	NA	CASRLRLGRDTQYF	TGTGCCAGCAGGCTCAGACTAGGGAGAGATACGCAGTATTTT
NA	TRBV7-8	TRBJ2-7	NA	CASSLSQGYTYEQYF	TGTGCCAGCAGCTTAAGTCAGGGATACACCTACGAGCAGTACTTC
NA	TRBV4-2	TRBJ1-1	NA	CASSQAGVPNTEAFF	TGTGCCAGCAGCCAGGCAGGGGTTCCGAACACTGAAGCTTTCTTT
NA	TRBV7-7	TRBJ2-7	NA	CASSLATTAEQYF	TGTGCCAGCAGCTTAGCGACCACTGCCGAGCAGTACTTC
NA	TRBV6-5	TRBJ1-2	NA	CASSYGQEYGYTF	TGTGCCAGCAGTTACGGCCAAGAGTATGGCTACACCTTC
NA	TRBV7-8	TRBJ2-4	NA	CASSAGLGKNIQYF	TGTGCCAGCAGCGCGGGACTCGGAAAAAACATTCAGTACTTC
NA	TRBV9	TRBJ1-5	NA	CASSVGARGDQPQHF	TGTGCCAGCAGCGTAGGAGCAAGAGGGGATCAGCCCCAGCATTTT
NA	TRBV5-1	TRBJ2-7	NA	CASSLGTGTYEQYF	TGCGCCAGCAGCTTGGGAACGGGAACCTACGAGCAGTACTTC
NA	TRBV28	TRBJ2-2	NA	CASSLSRVNTGELFF	TGTGCCAGCAGTTTAAGCAGGGTGAACACCGGGGAGCTGTTTTTT
NA	TRBV30	TRBJ1-5	NA	CAWSVRQYSNQPQHF	TGTGCCTGGAGTGTACGGCAGTATAGCAATCAGCCCCAGCATTTT
TRBD2	TRBV11-2	TRBJ2-3	NA	CASSFGGGTDTQYF	TGTGCCAGCAGCTTCGGCGGGGGAACAGATACGCAGTATTTT
NA	TRBV4-2	TRBJ1-4	NA	CASSQGDEKLFF	TGTGCCAGCAGCCAAGGAGACGAAAAACTGTTTTTT
NA	TRBV9	TRBJ1-2	NA	CASSETGSGYTF	TGTGCCAGCAGCGAAACGGGGTCAGGGTACACCTTC
NA	TRBV15	TRBJ2-7	NA	CATSQGSWPYEQYF	TGTGCCACCAGTCAGGGCTCATGGCCCTACGAGCAGTACTTC
TRBD1	TRBV5-5	TRBJ1-1	NA	CASSYRGPNTEAFF	TGTGCCAGCAGCTACAGGGGCCCTAACACTGAAGCTTTCTTT
NA	TRBV7-9	TRBJ1-1	once	CASSYLPGGAEAFF	TGTGCCAGCAGCTACTTACCCGGGGGGGCCGAAGCTTTCTTT
NA	TRBV29-1	TRBJ2-7	NA	CSVEDPFYEQYF	TGCAGCGTTGAAGATCCCTTCTACGAGCAGTACTTC
NA	TRBV4-1	TRBJ1-5	NA	CASSQVAYQPQHF	TGCGCCAGCAGCCAAGTAGCTTATCAGCCCCAGCATTTT
TRBD1	TRBV5-6	TRBJ2-1	NA	CASSGGTGSNEQFF	TGTGCCAGCAGCGGGGGGACAGGGTCCAATGAGCAGTTCTTC
TRBD2	TRBV5-1	TRBJ2-1	once	CASSGQRGGPDEQFF	TGCGCCAGCAGCGGCCAGCGGGGGGGCCCCGATGAGCAGTTCTTC
NA	TRBV4-1	TRBJ2-5	NA	CASRGRGETQYF	TGCGCCAGCAGGGGTAGGGGGGAGACCCAGTACTTC
NA	TRBV6-1	TRBJ2-5	NA	CASSEQGGTRETQYF	TGTGCCAGCAGTGAACAGGGGGGGACGAGGGAGACCCAGTACTTC
NA	TRBV5-5	TRBJ1-6	few	CASSSLVGSYNSPLHF	TGTGCCAGCAGCTCACTAGTTGGGTCCTATAATTCACCCCTCCACTTT
NA	TRBV5-5	TRBJ2-3	NA	CASFHLGDTQYF	TGTGCCAGTTTCCACCTTGGAGATACGCAGTATTTT
NA	TRBV6-1	TRBJ1-2	once	CASSEAGARYPRGYTF	TGTGCCAGCAGTGAAGCCGGAGCCAGATACCCTAGGGGCTACACCTTC
NA	TRBV4-3	TRBJ1-2	NA	CASSQGDSNAYGYTF	TGCGCCAGCAGCCAAGGGGACTCAAATGCTTATGGCTACACCTTC
TRBD1	TRBV7-9	TRBJ1-1	NA	CASSFRPRDRSLEDTEAFF	TGTGCCAGCAGCTTCAGACCCCGGGACAGGTCCTTAGAGGACACTGAAGCTTTCTTT
TRBD2	TRBV4-1	TRBJ2-1	NA	CASSPTSPPEQFF	TGCGCCAGCAGCCCGACTAGCCCCCCTGAGCAGTTCTTC
NA	TRBV5-6	TRBJ1-1	NA	CASSLAQGNTEAFF	TGTGCCAGCAGCTTGGCTCAGGGGAACACTGAAGCTTTCTTT
NA	TRBV19	TRBJ2-2	NA	CASSIVAGRNTGELFF	TGTGCCAGTAGTATTGTGGCGGGGAGGAACACCGGGGAGCTGTTTTTT
NA	TRBV6-5	TRBJ1-1	NA	CASSLTGTEAFF	TGTGCCAGCAGTTTGACGGGCACTGAAGCTTTCTTT
NA	TRBV27	TRBJ1-1	NA	CASSLAGTANTEAFF	TGTGCCAGCAGTTTGGCCGGGACGGCGAACACTGAAGCTTTCTTT
NA	TRBV13	TRBJ1-1	NA	CASSEPDRNQEAFF	TGTGCCAGCAGCGAGCCCGACAGGAACCAGGAAGCTTTCTTT
NA	TRBV5-1	TRBJ2-7	once	CASSLEAASYEQYF	TGCGCCAGCAGCTTGGAGGCGGCCTCCTACGAGCAGTACTTC
NA	TRBV6-4	TRBJ1-2	NA	CASRSHGYTF	TGTGCCAGCAGAAGCCATGGCTACACCTTC
NA	TRBV28	TRBJ1-1	few	CASRLFGRGEAFF	TGTGCCAGCAGGCTCTTCGGAAGGGGTGAAGCTTTCTTT
NA	TRBV5-6	TRBJ1-3	NA	CASTAWSRTVSGNTIYF	TGTGCCAGCACCGCTTGGTCGCGCACGGTGAGTGGAAACACCATATATTTT
NA	TRBV30	TRBJ2-1	NA	CAWSNQGTDEQFF	TGTGCCTGGAGCAACCAGGGAACGGATGAGCAGTTCTTC
NA	TRBV5-1	TRBJ2-7	NA	CASSLGGFEQYF	TGCGCCAGCAGCTTGGGAGGGTTCGAGCAGTACTTC
NA	TRBV4-1	TRBJ2-3	NA	CASSQETPTDTQYF	TGCGCCAGCAGCCAAGAGACCCCCACAGATACGCAGTATTTT
NA	TRBV19	TRBJ1-1	NA	CASSIGGNTEAFF	TGTGCCAGTAGTATCGGGGGGAACACTGAAGCTTTCTTT
NA	TRBV6-1	TRBJ1-5	NA	CASDQDYSNQPQHF	TGTGCCAGCGACCAGGACTATAGCAATCAGCCCCAGCATTTT
NA	TRBV6-1	TRBJ2-7	once	CASSTGTEDYEQYF	TGTGCCAGCAGTACCGGGACGGAGGACTACGAGCAGTACTTC
NA	TRBV5-6	TRBJ2-7	NA	CASSFSYEQYF	TGTGCCAGCAGCTTCTCCTACGAGCAGTACTTC
NA	TRBV27	TRBJ2-7	NA	CASSLSRGPGVHEQYF	TGTGCCAGCAGTTTATCGCGGGGGCCTGGGGTCCACGAGCAGTACTTC
TRBD1	TRBV28	TRBJ2-5	NA	CASSPPRQGAGQETQYF	TGTGCCAGCAGTCCACCCCGACAGGGGGCCGGCCAAGAGACCCAGTACTTC
TRBD2	TRBV6-4	TRBJ2-1	few	CASSDSISGGADEQFF	TGTGCCAGCAGTGACTCGATCAGCGGGGGGGCCGATGAGCAGTTCTTC
NA	TRBV5-1	TRBJ2-5	NA	CASKGGETQYF	TGCGCCAGCAAGGGGGGGGAGACCCAGTACTTC
NA	TRBV7-3	TRBJ2-3	NA	CASSPSEAPRGVQYF	TGTGCCAGCAGCCCCTCGGAGGCTCCTAGGGGAGTGCAGTATTTT
TRBD1	TRBV7-9	TRBJ2-7	NA	CASSLVGQAYEQYF	TGTGCCAGCAGCTTAGTGGGACAGGCCTACGAGCAGTACTTC